The sequence of this TCR beta chain was determined in a study of T cell responses to AZD1222 COVID-19 vaccine. Study observations and caveats: Donors were mostly white British, more females; clonal diversity possibly underestimated. Sampled repertoires all dated from after the peak T cell response.

About this clone itself: Its antigen is unknown.

Libraries were prepared by immunoSEQ multiplex PCR; TCRdb keeps only in-frame clonotypes and omits some of them. Altogether about 120,000 clones are present, 80% to 90% being singletons, with the ten largest covering under 25%. V was trimmed by 1 base and J by 1 base, leaving 4 bases between them. This CDR3 comprises 13 residues. The sequences come from peripheral blood, collected on day 0 of AZD1222 vaccination. V gene TRBV12-3 or TRBV12-4 combines with J gene TRBJ1-1; D gene uncertain. This TCR derives from an adult in good health. This CDR3 is CASSLGKNTEAFF. CDR3 DNA sequence: TGTGCCAGCAGTTTAGGCAAGAACACTGAAGCTTTCTTT.